This T cell receptor (beta chain) was sequenced for a study of early T cells in non-severe SARS-CoV-2 infection. Study at large: Sequencing targeted bulk RNA from unsorted whole blood, leaving chains unpaired.

The CDR3 is 16 residues long. CDR1 and CDR2 (germline): MRHNA, SNTAGT. Trimming at V came to 2 bases and at J to 0 bases, leaving 4 bases not matched to a gene. Individual cDNA molecules received unique molecular identifiers. One entry per CDR3 protein, called by TCRdb with MiXCR from the 5' RACE reads. The profile shows around 72,000 distinct CDR3 sequences, roughly a tenth of them singletons. This specimen was whole blood, taken at baseline. The TCR sequence derives from an adult who was a healthcare worker with PCR-confirmed SARS-CoV-2 infection or an uninfected control (not recorded which). The V and J genes are TRBV6-4 and TRBJ2-3, with 8 bases matching TRBD1. CDR3 nucleotide sequence: TGTGCCAGCAGTGACACCAGGGGGCGAAGCACAGATACGCAGTATTTT. Its protein is CASSDTRGRSTDTQYF.